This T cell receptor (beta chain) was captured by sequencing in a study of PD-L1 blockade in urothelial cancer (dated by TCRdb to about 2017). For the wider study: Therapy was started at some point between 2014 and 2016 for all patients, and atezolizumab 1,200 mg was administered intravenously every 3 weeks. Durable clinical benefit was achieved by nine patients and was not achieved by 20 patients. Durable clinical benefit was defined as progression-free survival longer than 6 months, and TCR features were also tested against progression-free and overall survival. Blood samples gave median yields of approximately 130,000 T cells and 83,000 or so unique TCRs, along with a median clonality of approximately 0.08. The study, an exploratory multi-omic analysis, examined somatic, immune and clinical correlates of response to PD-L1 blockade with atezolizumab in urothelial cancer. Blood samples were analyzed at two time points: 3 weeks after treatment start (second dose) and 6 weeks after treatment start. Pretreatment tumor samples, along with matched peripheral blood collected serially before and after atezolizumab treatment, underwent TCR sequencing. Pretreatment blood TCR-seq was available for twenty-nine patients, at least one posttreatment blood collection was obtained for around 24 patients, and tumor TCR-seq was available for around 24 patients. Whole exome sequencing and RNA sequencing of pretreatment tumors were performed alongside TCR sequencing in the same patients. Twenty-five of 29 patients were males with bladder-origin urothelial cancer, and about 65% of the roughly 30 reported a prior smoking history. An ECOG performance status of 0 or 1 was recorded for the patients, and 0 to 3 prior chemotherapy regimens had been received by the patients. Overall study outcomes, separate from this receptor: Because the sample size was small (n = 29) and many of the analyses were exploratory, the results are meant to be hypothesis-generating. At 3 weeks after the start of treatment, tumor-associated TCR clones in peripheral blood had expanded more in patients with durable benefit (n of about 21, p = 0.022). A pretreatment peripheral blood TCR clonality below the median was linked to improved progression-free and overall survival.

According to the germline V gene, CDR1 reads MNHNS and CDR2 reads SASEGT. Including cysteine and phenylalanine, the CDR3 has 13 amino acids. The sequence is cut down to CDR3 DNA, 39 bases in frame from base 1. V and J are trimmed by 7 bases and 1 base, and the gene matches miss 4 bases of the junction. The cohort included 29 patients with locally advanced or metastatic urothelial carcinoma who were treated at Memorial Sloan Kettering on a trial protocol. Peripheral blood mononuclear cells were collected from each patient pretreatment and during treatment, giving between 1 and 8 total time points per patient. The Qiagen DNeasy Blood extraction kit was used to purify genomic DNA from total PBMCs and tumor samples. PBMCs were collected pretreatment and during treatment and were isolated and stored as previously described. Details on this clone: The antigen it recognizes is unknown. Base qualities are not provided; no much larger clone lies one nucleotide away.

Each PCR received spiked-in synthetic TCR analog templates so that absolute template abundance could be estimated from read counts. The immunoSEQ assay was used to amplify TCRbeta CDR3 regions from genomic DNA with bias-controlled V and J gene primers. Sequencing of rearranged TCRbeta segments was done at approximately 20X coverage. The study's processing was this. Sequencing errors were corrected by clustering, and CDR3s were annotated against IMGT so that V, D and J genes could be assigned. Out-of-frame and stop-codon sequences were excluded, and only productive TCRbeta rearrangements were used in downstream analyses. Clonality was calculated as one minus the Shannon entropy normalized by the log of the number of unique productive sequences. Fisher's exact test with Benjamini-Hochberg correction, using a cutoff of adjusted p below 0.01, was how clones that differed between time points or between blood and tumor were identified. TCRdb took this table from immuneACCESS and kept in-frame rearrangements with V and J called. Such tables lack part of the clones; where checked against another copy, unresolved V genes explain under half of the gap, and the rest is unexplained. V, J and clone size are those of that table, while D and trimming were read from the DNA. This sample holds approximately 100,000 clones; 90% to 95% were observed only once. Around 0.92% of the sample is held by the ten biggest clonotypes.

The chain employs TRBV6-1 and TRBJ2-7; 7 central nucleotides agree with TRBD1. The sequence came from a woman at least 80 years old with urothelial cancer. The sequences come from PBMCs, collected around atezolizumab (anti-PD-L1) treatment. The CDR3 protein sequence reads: CASTLDRSYEQYF. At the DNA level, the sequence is TGTGCCAGCACCTTGGACAGGTCCTACGAGCAGTACTTC.